Below, 30 T cell receptor beta chains from the same sample are listed, as sequenced in a study of cytomegalovirus exposure and HLA in healthy donors. PCR involved 60 Vbeta and 13 Jbeta primers. Assay: immunoSEQ multiplex PCR; the TCRdb copy retains only in-frame clones and omits some. Altogether 85,000 to 130,000 clones are present, roughly a tenth being singletons, with the ten largest covering more than 5%. The sequenced sample consisted of PBMCs. The receptors here all came from a man aged 40-49 years in good health and CMV-seropositive.

This chain connects TRBV6-1 to TRBJ2-3; 10 bases match TRBD2. Germline lookup yields CDR1 MNHNS and CDR2 SASEGT. CDR3 length: 17 residues. The trim removed 0 bases at V and 4 bases at J, leaving 7 bases unmatched. CDR3 nucleotides: TGTGCCAGCAGTGAAGCGCAGAGCGGGAGGGCCGCAGATACGCAGTATTTT. This codes for CASSEAQSGRAADTQYF.

The chain is built from TRBV28 and TRBJ2-7; the match to TRBD2 covers 14 bases. The CDR3 runs 14 residues. The J segment lost 5 bases and the V segment lost 6 bases, leaving 3 bases of the junction unmatched. Germline CDR1 reads MDHEN; CDR2 reads SYDVKM. The chain's CDR3 is CASRGTSGRDEQYF. The CDR3 DNA sequence: TGTGCCAGCAGAGGGACTAGCGGGAGAGACGAGCAGTACTTC. Looking up the rest from reference TRBV28 and TRBJ2-7 gives the full variable domain: DVKVTQSSRYLVKRTGEKVFLECVQDMDHENMFWYRQDPGLGLRLIYFSYDVKMKEKGDIPEGYSVSREKKERFSLILESASTNQTSMYLCASRGTSGRDEQYFGPGTRLTVT.

The chain joins TRBV7-8 to TRBJ2-7, with D possibly TRBD1 on 7 matching bases. Trimming pared 3 bases from V and 6 bases from J, leaving 18 bases between. The CDR3 runs 15 residues. Germline values: CDR1 SGHVS, CDR2 FQNEAQ. Here the CDR3 reads CASSFGATRGVEQYF. The CDR3 bases are TGTGCCAGCAGCTTTGGGGCTACCAGGGGGGTCGAGCAGTACTTC. The complete variable domain, with remaining parts taken from reference TRBV7-8 and TRBJ2-7, reads GAGVSQSPRYKVAKRGQDVALRCDPISGHVSLFWYQQALGQGPEFLTYFQNEAQLDKSGLPSDRFFAERPEGSVSTLKIQRTQQEDSAVYLCASSFGATRGVEQYFGPGTRLTVT.

This clone was recorded a few times. Here the CDR3 reads CASSNWTGRGNTIYF. The CDR3 bases are TGTGCCAGCAGCAACTGGACAGGGCGTGGAAACACCATATATTTT. This chain uses TRBV21-1 with TRBJ1-3; the listed D gene, TRBD1, was not tested against the DNA. TRBV21-1 is classified as a pseudogene. CDR3 length equals 15 residues.

This clone was counted a few times. J is TRBJ2-1 and V is TRBV11-2, with D tentatively TRBD2 (6 bases). Trimming left V 1 base short and J 1 base short, with 8 bases between. Germline V CDR1 and CDR2: SGHAT, FQNNGV. The CDR3 is made up of 15 amino acids. The CDR3 DNA reads as TGTGCCAGCAGCTTAGGGGGAGGTTCCTACAATGAGCAGTTCTTC. As protein: CASSLGGGSYNEQFF.

The chain links TRBV28 to TRBJ2-7; 9 positions match TRBD1. Trimming at V came to 10 bases and at J to 3 bases, leaving 19 bases not matched to a gene. Germline assignment: CDR1 MDHEN and CDR2 SYDVKM. The CDR3 consists of 17 residues. Here the CDR3 DNA reads TGTGCCACCAAGTCAGCTCAACCGGGACAGGGCTTCTACGAGCAGTACTTC. As protein: CATKSAQPGQGFYEQYF.

The gene calls are TRBV19 and TRBJ1-5; the D gene is possibly TRBD1 (5 bases). Germline loops: CDR1 LNHDA, CDR2 SQIVND (reference sequence). Trimming pared 0 bases from V and 0 bases from J, leaving 12 bases between. The CDR3 loop spans 17 amino acids. In nucleotides, the CDR3 is TGTGCCAGTAGTATAGAAGCGACAGCTTATAGCAATCAGCCCCAGCATTTT. As protein: CASSIEATAYSNQPQHF.

Only a few counts were recorded for this clone. The J gene is TRBJ1-1, the V gene TRBV25-1; 9 nucleotides agree with TRBD1. CDR1 and CDR2 (germline): MGHDK, SYGVNS. The CDR3 covers 15 residues. The V gene end was trimmed by 2 bases and the J gene end by 3 bases; junction bases not matched to a gene: 4. CDR3 nucleotides: TGTGCCAGCAGTGAACGGTGGACAGGGGACACTGAAGCTTTCTTT. Protein sequence: CASSERWTGDTEAFF.

The chain combines TRBV12-5 with TRBJ2-5; 10 nucleotides match TRBD1. Trimming took 2 bases from V and 5 from J; bases not matched to a gene: 11. This CDR3 is 17 amino acids long. Germline V gene sequence: CDR1 LGHNT, CDR2 FRNRAP. The CDR3, as DNA: TGTGCTAGTGGTTTGAACCTGGGACAGGGGTCGAGGGAGACCCAGTACTTC. Translation: CASGLNLGQGSRETQYF.

Only a few counts were recorded for this clone. This sequence joins TRBV27 and TRBJ2-3; 13 bases line up with TRBD2. The CDR3 sequence is 14 residues long. V shed 6 bases and J 4 bases; nucleotides not matched to a gene: 1. In germline, CDR1 is MNHEY, CDR2 SMNVEV (reference sequence). CDR3 sequence: CASRGLAGPDTQYF. The CDR3 bases are TGTGCCAGCAGGGGACTAGCGGGACCAGATACGCAGTATTTT.

This clone was picked up a small number of times. This rearrangement joins TRBV2 to TRBJ2-3; weak D call: TRBD2 (5 bases). V gave up 2 bases and J gave up 0 bases, with 12 bases separating them. The CDR3 has 16 residues. Germline CDR1 SNHLY, CDR2 FYNNEI. CDR3 sequence reads: CASSESTRTSTDTQYF. The CDR3 DNA reads TGTGCCAGCAGTGAATCTACGAGGACTAGCACAGATACGCAGTATTTT.

CDR3 residues: CASTPAGRETQYF. CDR3 nucleotide sequence: TGTGCCAGCACCCCTGCGGGGAGAGAGACCCAGTACTTC. The rearrangement links TRBV7-9 to TRBJ2-5, with D possibly matching TRBD2 (6 bases). Trimming took off 7 bases at V and 4 bases at J, with 13 bases between the two ends. The CDR3 is made up of 13 amino acids. Per germline, CDR1 SEHNR and CDR2 FQNEAQ (reference sequence).

The chain uses TRBV7-6 and TRBJ2-1, with TRBD2 identical over 13 bases. The ends lost 1 base at V and 6 bases at J; junction bases unmatched: 9. The CDR3 contains 18 residues. Germline-derived CDR1 and CDR2 are SGHVS and FNYEAQ. In DNA, the CDR3 is TGTGCCAGCAGCTTAGGCTATAGGACTAGCGGGAGAATCAATGAGCAGTTCTTC. Protein sequence: CASSLGYRTSGRINEQFF. The variable domain in full, with the rest retrieved from reference TRBV7-6 and TRBJ2-1, is GAGVSQSPRYKVTKRGQDVALRCDPISGHVSLYWYRQALGQGPEFLTYFNYEAQQDKSGLPNDRFSAERPEGSISTLTIQRTEQRDSAMYRCASSLGYRTSGRINEQFFGPGTRLTVL.

This clone was detected a few times. Written as DNA, the CDR3 is TGTGCCAGTAGTATACAGGGTGCCAAAAACATTCAGTACTTC. It specifies CASSIQGAKNIQYF. This chain joins TRBV19 and TRBJ2-4, with D maybe TRBD1 (5 bases). V gave up 2 bases and J gave up 1 base, with 6 bases separating them. This CDR3 comprises 14 residues. Germline assignment: CDR1 LNHDA and CDR2 SQIVND (reference sequence). Full variable domain (missing parts from reference TRBV19 and TRBJ2-4): DGGITQSPKYLFRKEGQNVTLSCEQNLNHDAMYWYRQDPGQGLRLIYYSQIVNDFQKGDIAEGYSVSREKKESFPLTVTSAQKNPTAFYLCASSIQGAKNIQYFGAGTRLSVL.

This rearrangement joins TRBV27 to TRBJ2-7, with D maybe TRBD1 (6 bases). V lost 1 base and J lost 0, with 7 bases in between. There are 14 residues in the CDR3. Germline V CDR1 and CDR2: MNHEY, SMNVEV (reference sequence). CDR3 protein: CASSLWDNSYEQYF. CDR3 sequence (DNA): TGTGCCAGCAGTTTATGGGACAACTCCTACGAGCAGTACTTC.

The chain is built from TRBV6-6 and TRBJ2-7, with D tentatively TRBD2 (5 bases). In germline, CDR1 is MNHNY, CDR2 SVGAGI (reference sequence). The V end lost 2 bases, the J end lost 2 bases, and 16 bases lay between the germline ends. The CDR3 length is 16 residues. In DNA, the CDR3 is TGTGCCAGCAGTTACCCTCCCGCGGGCGGAGCCTACGAGCAGTACTTC. As protein: CASSYPPAGGAYEQYF.

The gene calls are TRBV4-1 and TRBJ2-3; 8 nucleotides agree with TRBD2. The CDR3 loop spans 18 amino acids. The germline V gene encodes CDR1 MGHRA and CDR2 YSYEKL. Germline trimming cut 3 bases from V and 2 bases from J; bases unmatched to any gene: 13. The CDR3 region is CASSQLGASGRVTDTQYF. Here the CDR3 DNA reads TGCGCCAGCAGCCAGCTGGGGGCTAGCGGGCGCGTCACAGATACGCAGTATTTT.

The V and J genes are TRBV11-1 and TRBJ2-1; 7 bases are shared with TRBD1. This CDR3 comprises 15 residues. V gave up 1 base and J gave up 2 bases; unmatched junction bases: 2. From germline, CDR1 is SGHAT and CDR2 FQDESV (reference sequence). In DNA form, the CDR3 reads TGTGCCAGCAGCTTAGAAGGGGGCCCCTACAATGAGCAGTTCTTC. Amino acids: CASSLEGGPYNEQFF. Full variable domain (outside the CDR3, taken from reference TRBV11-1 and TRBJ2-1): EAEVAQSPRYKITEKSQAVAFWCDPISGHATLYWYRQILGQGPELLVQFQDESVVDDSQLPKDRFSAERLKGVDSTLKIQPAELGDSAMYLCASSLEGGPYNEQFFGPGTRLTVL.

V and J are TRBV7-2 and TRBJ2-1, with 8 bases matching TRBD2. V shed 2 bases, J shed 7 bases, and the junction held 10 bases outside the gene matches. CDR1 is SGHTA, CDR2 FQGNSA, per germline. This CDR3 is 16 amino acids long. The CDR3 nucleotides read TGTGCCAGCAGCTTACACCGGACTAGCAAGTGGAATGAGCAGTTCTTC. It translates to CASSLHRTSKWNEQFF. Full variable domain (missing parts from reference TRBV7-2 and TRBJ2-1): GAGVSQSPSNKVTEKGKDVELRCDPISGHTALYWYRQSLGQGLEFLIYFQGNSAPDKSGLPSDRFSAERTGGSVSTLTIQRTQQEDSAVYLCASSLHRTSKWNEQFFGPGTRLTVL.

The chain recombines TRBV11-3 with TRBJ1-5; 7 bases fit TRBD1. The V gene end was trimmed by 0 bases and the J gene end by 4 bases; junction bases not matched to a gene: 6. The CDR3 is made up of 16 amino acids. Germline V lookup: CDR1 SGHNT, CDR2 YENEEA. The CDR3 DNA reads as TGTGCCAGCAGCTTAGAGGTCCGGGACAGTAATCAGCCCCAGCATTTT. Translated, it gives CASSLEVRDSNQPQHF.

The table lists this clone with a few counts. The rearrangement links TRBV2 to TRBJ2-3, with D uncertain. This CDR3 comprises 13 residues. The V gene's germline CDR1 is SNHLY and CDR2 FYNNEI. Trimming removed 4 bases at V and 0 bases at J, with 5 bases between. The CDR3 sequence is CASSGQSTDTQYF. The CDR3 nucleotides are TGTGCCAGCAGTGGCCAGAGCACAGATACGCAGTATTTT.

This clone was observed a handful of times. V gene TRBV28 combines with J gene TRBJ2-5; D uncertain. Germline V gene lookup returns CDR1 MDHEN and CDR2 SYDVKM. The CDR3 totals 14 residues. V lost 7 bases and J 1 base, leaving 13 bases between the germline ends. The CDR3 nucleotides read TGTGCCAGCAATTTTGGAGTATCCCAAGAGACCCAGTACTTC. Its protein product is CASNFGVSQETQYF. The complete variable domain, with remaining parts taken from reference TRBV28 and TRBJ2-5, reads DVKVTQSSRYLVKRTGEKVFLECVQDMDHENMFWYRQDPGLGLRLIYFSYDVKMKEKGDIPEGYSVSREKKERFSLILESASTNQTSMYLCASNFGVSQETQYFGPGTRLLVL.

The chain links TRBV4-3 to TRBJ2-1; 7 positions agree with TRBD2. The ends lost 0 bases at V and 6 bases at J; junction bases unmatched: 5. The CDR3 is made up of 15 amino acids. Germline values: CDR1 LGHNA, CDR2 YSLEER. The CDR3 sequence is CASSQEWLAANEQFF. For the CDR3, the DNA is TGCGCCAGCAGCCAAGAGTGGCTAGCGGCCAATGAGCAGTTCTTC.

This clone turned up a few times. The rearrangement uses TRBV4-3 and TRBJ1-5; the D is unclear. Trimming removed 0 bases from V and 7 bases from J, with 13 bases in between. The germline gives CDR1 LGHNA, CDR2 YSLEER. This CDR3 region has 15 residues. The CDR3 protein is CASSQDPAGNQPQHF. CDR3 DNA: TGCGCCAGCAGCCAAGATCCTGCGGGGAACCAGCCCCAGCATTTT.

This chain uses TRBV25-1 with TRBJ2-1; D unclear. The CDR3 totals 11 residues. Trimming left V 2 bases short and J 8 bases short, with 4 bases between. The germline CDR1 and CDR2 sequences are MGHDK and SYGVNS. The CDR3 nucleotides are TGTGCCAGCAGTGAACTTGATGAGCAGTTCTTC. It is translated as CASSELDEQFF.

The chain links TRBV4-1 to TRBJ2-7; weak D call: TRBD1 (6 bases). The germline gives CDR1 MGHRA, CDR2 YSYEKL. The length of the CDR3 is 16 residues. Deletions cut 4 bases from V and 3 bases from J, with 19 bases between. The CDR3 loop is CASSLSWAGEGYEQYF. The CDR3 region has the DNA TGCGCCAGCAGCCTCTCATGGGCAGGGGAAGGCTACGAGCAGTACTTC.

Only a few counts were recorded for this clone. This sequence joins TRBV5-4 and TRBJ2-7; 11 nucleotides agree with TRBD2. Germline V lookup: CDR1 SGHNT, CDR2 YYREEE (reference sequence). The CDR3 consists of 16 residues. The J segment lost 2 bases and the V segment lost 4 bases, leaving 8 bases of the junction unmatched. In DNA form, the CDR3 reads TGTGCCAGCAGCGCCGCTACTAGCGGGAGTCCCTACGAGCAGTACTTC. Translating gives CASSAATSGSPYEQYF.

This clone was picked up a small number of times. The chain carries TRBV19 and TRBJ2-5, with D unresolved. The CDR3 is made up of 15 amino acids. From germline, CDR1 is LNHDA and CDR2 SQIVND (reference sequence). V was shortened by 5 bases and J by 4 bases, with 17 bases between the two germline ends. The CDR3 sequence is CASSEGPGRLETQYF. In DNA, the CDR3 is TGTGCCAGTAGTGAAGGCCCAGGCCGGTTAGAGACCCAGTACTTC.

The V call is TRBV6-6, the J call TRBJ1-5, with D hard to call. CDR1 and CDR2 from the germline V gene are MNHNY and SVGAGI (reference sequence). The CDR3 sequence is 14 residues long. Trimming took 6 bases from V and 0 from J, leaving 9 bases between them. CDR3 nucleotides: TGTGCCAGCAGAGAGCACTATAGCAATCAGCCCCAGCATTTT. This codes for CASREHYSNQPQHF.

This clone was counted between two and nine times. V and J are TRBV6-5 and TRBJ2-3, with D possibly matching TRBD2 (6 bases). Germline V lookup: CDR1 MNHEY, CDR2 SVGAGI. This CDR3 comprises 14 residues. The V gene lost 0 bases and the J gene lost 3 bases, with 7 bases spanning the gap. The CDR3 DNA follows: TGTGCCAGCAGTTACTCAGGGACTACAGATACGCAGTATTTT. It yields the protein CASSYSGTTDTQYF.